The 15 T cell receptor beta chains given below trace back to one sample, sequenced in a study of blood T cell repertoires in COVID-19. TCRdb's table, derived via immunoSEQ multiplex PCR, lists solely in-frame clones and lacks some. The sample has 450,000 to 500,000 clones, roughly nine tenths seen once; the top ten hold 0.7%. The sequencing input was PBMCs or T cells enriched from blood (not recorded which). These receptors were collected from a woman aged 18-29 years who had recovered from COVID-19.

The gene calls are TRBV6-5 and TRBJ2-5, with a tentative D call TRBD1 (5 bases). Germline V gives CDR1 MNHEY, CDR2 SVGAGI. Trimming cost V 2 bases and J 4 bases, with 11 bases left between them. This CDR3 is built from 14 residues. The DNA of the CDR3 is TGTGCCAGCAGTTACACAGGTACGCGAGAGACCCAGTACTTC. It specifies CASSYTGTRETQYF.

The V gene is TRBV21-1, the J gene TRBJ2-7; TRBD2 reflects the table's D call only, with no check against the DNA. TRBV21-1 is annotated as a pseudogene. This CDR3 is 16 amino acids long. DNA of the CDR3: TGTGCCAGCAGCAGGGGAGGGAACGGATACTCCTACGAGCAGTACTTC. This gives the protein CASSRGGNGYSYEQYF.

This chain connects TRBV19 to TRBJ2-1; 9 bases map to TRBD2. Per germline, CDR1 LNHDA and CDR2 SQIVND (reference sequence). Trimming took 1 base from V and 3 from J; bases not matched to a gene: 10. The CDR3 contains 18 residues. CDR3 in DNA: TGTGCCAGTAGTATAGCCCTCGGGCGGGGGGGCAACTACAATGAGCAGTTCTTC. It encodes CASSIALGRGGNYNEQFF.

The rearrangement uses TRBV10-2 and TRBJ2-7; possible D gene TRBD1, 7 bases. Between the trimmed V and J ends, which lost 5 bases and 2 bases, there was a span of 13 bases. This CDR3 has 14 residues. Germline assignment: CDR1 WSHSY and CDR2 SAAADI. The CDR3 reads CASSRGRGAYEQYF. The CDR3 DNA reads as TGCGCCAGCAGTAGGGGCAGGGGGGCCTACGAGCAGTACTTC.

V usage is TRBV7-9 and J usage is TRBJ2-3; 8 nucleotides align to TRBD1. In germline, CDR1 is SEHNR, CDR2 FQNEAQ (reference sequence). With 5 bases clipped from V and 6 bases from J, the junction kept 10 bases outside the gene matches. The CDR3 has 15 residues. The CDR3 bases are TGTGCCAGCAGCCAAAACAGGGGGAGTATCGATACGCAGTATTTT. Translated, it gives CASSQNRGSIDTQYF.

The V gene is TRBV6-2 or TRBV6-3, the J gene TRBJ2-1, with 8 bases that match TRBD2. V lost 5 bases and J lost 7; bases outside the gene matches: 13. This CDR3 has 16 amino acids. Germline V gene sequence: CDR1 MNHEY, CDR2 SVGEGT. CDR3 sequence: CASSPGLGGNKNEQFF. Here the CDR3 DNA reads TGTGCCAGCAGTCCGGGACTAGGGGGGAATAAGAATGAGCAGTTCTTC.

The genes are TRBV7-2 and TRBJ2-1; 10 bases are a match to TRBD2. With V trimmed by 4 bases and J by 4 bases, 4 bases remained unmatched. Germline V gene lookup returns CDR1 SGHTA and CDR2 FQGNSA. This CDR3 region has 15 residues. The CDR3 is CASSYRTSGYNEQFF. The CDR3 DNA reads TGTGCCAGCAGCTACAGGACTAGCGGTTACAATGAGCAGTTCTTC.

The chain has TRBV11-3 and TRBJ2-7, with a tentative D call TRBD2 (6 bases). V lost 2 bases, J lost 11 bases, and 7 bases lay in between. CDR1 SGHNT and CDR2 YENEEA come from the germline V gene. The CDR3 contains 10 residues. The CDR3 here is CASSLPGEYF. CDR3 nucleotides: TGTGCCAGCAGCTTACCGGGGGAGTACTTC.

This clone appeared once. This chain connects TRBV6-5 to TRBJ1-2, with no clear D. The germline V gene encodes CDR1 MNHEY and CDR2 SVGAGI. This CDR3 region has 14 residues. Trimming took 6 bases from V and 5 from J, leaving 16 bases between them. CDR3 protein: CASRAWAAEYGYTF. Written as DNA, the CDR3 is TGTGCCAGCAGGGCTTGGGCCGCCGAGTATGGCTACACCTTC.

The chain joins TRBV5-1 to TRBJ2-6; D may be TRBD1 (6 bases). The CDR3 length is 16 residues. Trimming left V 0 bases short and J 0 bases short, with 7 bases between. Per germline, CDR1 SGHRS and CDR2 YFSETQ. DNA for the CDR3: TGCGCCAGCAGCTTGGCACAGGGCTCTGGGGCCAACGTCCTGACTTTC. It translates to CASSLAQGSGANVLTF.

This sequence joins TRBV5-4 and TRBJ2-7, with D possibly being TRBD2 (7 bases). V lost 6 bases and J 9 bases, leaving 22 bases between the germline ends. The CDR3 loop spans 14 amino acids. Germline CDR1 and CDR2: SGHNT and YYREEE (reference sequence). CDR3 in DNA: TGTGCCAGCACCCTCGCCGGGGGAGGGGGTGGGCAGTACTTC. This codes for CASTLAGGGGGQYF.

This rearrangement joins TRBV12-5 to TRBJ2-3; 8 bases fit TRBD2. CDR3 length equals 13 residues. Germline V gives CDR1 LGHNT, CDR2 FRNRAP. V was clipped by 8 bases and J by 6 bases; unmatched bases: 7. The CDR3 bases are TGTGCTAGTTCTCAAGCGGGGGTGGATACGCAGTATTTT. Translated, it gives CASSQAGVDTQYF.

The chain couples TRBV2 to TRBJ2-3, with 10 bases lining up with TRBD2. V lost 6 bases, J lost 4 bases, and 7 bases stayed unmatched. The CDR3 spans 15 residues. Germline-derived CDR1 and CDR2 are SNHLY and FYNNEI. CDR3 sequence: CASSAQAGGPDTQYF. The DNA of the CDR3 is TGTGCCAGCAGCGCCCAAGCGGGGGGGCCAGATACGCAGTATTTT. The entire variable domain, with the rest obtained from reference TRBV2 and TRBJ2-3, is as follows: EPEVTQTPSHQVTQMGQEVILRCVPISNHLYFYWYRQILGQKVEFLVSFYNNEISEKSEIFDDQFSVERPDGSNFTLKIRSTKLEDSAMYFCASSAQAGGPDTQYFGPGTRLTVL.

This rearrangement joins TRBV12-3 or TRBV12-4 to TRBJ2-5; D is perhaps TRBD2 (6 bases). Trimming removed 3 bases at V and 5 bases at J, with 10 bases between. CDR3 length: 13 amino acids. CDR3 DNA: TGTGCCAGCAGTTTCGGGGGTTGGGAGACCCAGTACTTC. As protein: CASSFGGWETQYF.

V usage is TRBV6-5 and J usage is TRBJ2-7, with a possible D match to TRBD1 (6 bases). Trimming pared 4 bases from V and 0 bases from J, leaving 13 bases between. The CDR3 loop spans 15 amino acids. Germline V CDR1 and CDR2: MNHEY, SVGAGI. Written as DNA, the CDR3 is TGTGCCAGCAGTTTACCTACAGGGTTCTCCTACGAGCAGTACTTC. The encoded protein is CASSLPTGFSYEQYF.